This T cell receptor beta chain stems from a study of T cells in Graves' hyperthyroidism and ophthalmopathy. General study findings and limits: Ophthalmopathy was predicted by the model a median of roughly 6.7 months ahead of onset.

The diagnostic basis comprised clinical symptoms, serum thyroxine and TRAb, thyroid ultrasound and orbital computed tomography. Germline CDR1 and CDR2: DFQATT and SNEGSKA (reference sequence). The V end was cut by 6 bases, the J end by 4 bases, with 15 bases between. The length of the CDR3 is 13 residues. Authors of the study amplified TCR beta CDR3 regions from RNA transcripts. An initial round of RT-PCR targeting the TCR CDR3 relied on the HTBI primer set. In TCRdb, the multiplex PCR reads were re-called with MiXCR into one record per CDR3 protein. The sample shows around 520,000 distinct CDR3 sequences, 14% of them seen only once. This clonotype was observed at least ten times. No antigen is known for it.

The gene calls are TRBV20-1 and TRBJ1-2; a weak D match, TRBD1 (6 bases). This TCR came from a middle-aged woman with Graves' hyperthyroidism. Sample: blood. The CDR3 reads CSATKTGGYGYTF. CDR3 coding DNA: TGCAGTGCAACCAAGACAGGAGGCTATGGCTACACCTTC.